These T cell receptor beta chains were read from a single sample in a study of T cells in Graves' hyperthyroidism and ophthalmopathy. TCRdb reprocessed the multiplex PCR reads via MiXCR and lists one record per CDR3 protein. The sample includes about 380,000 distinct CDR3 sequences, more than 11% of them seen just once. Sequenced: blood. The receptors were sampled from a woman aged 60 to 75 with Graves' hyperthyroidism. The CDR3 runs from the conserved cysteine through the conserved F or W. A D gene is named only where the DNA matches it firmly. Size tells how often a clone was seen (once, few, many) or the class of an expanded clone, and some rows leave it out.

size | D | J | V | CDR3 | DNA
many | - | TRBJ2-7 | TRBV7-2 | CAKGRVEQYF | TGTGCCAAAGGGCGGGTAGAGCAGTACTTC
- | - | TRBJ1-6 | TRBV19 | CASSRAQGSDSPLHF | TGTGCCAGTAGTAGGGCACAGGGTAGTGATTCACCCCTCCACTTT
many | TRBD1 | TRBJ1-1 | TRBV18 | CASSPPGQGVETEAFF | TGTGCCAGCTCACCCCCGGGACAGGGGGTAGAGACTGAAGCTTTCTTT
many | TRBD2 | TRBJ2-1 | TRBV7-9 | CASSLDSGSNEQFF | TGTGCCAGCAGCTTGGATAGCGGGAGTAATGAGCAGTTCTTC
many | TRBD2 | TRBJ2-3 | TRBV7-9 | CASSSRWTGTSGNPDTQYF | TGTGCCAGCAGCTCCCGTTGGACCGGGACTAGCGGGAATCCAGATACGCAGTATTTT
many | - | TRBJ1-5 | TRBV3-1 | CASSQGGGSQPQHF | TGTGCCAGCAGCCAAGGAGGGGGGAGTCAGCCCCAGCATTTT
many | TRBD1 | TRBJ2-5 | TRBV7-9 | CASSYSGGAETQYF | TGTGCCAGCAGTTATTCAGGGGGCGCAGAGACCCAGTACTTC
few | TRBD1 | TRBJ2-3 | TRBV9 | CASSLGGTGGQDTQYF | TGTGCCAGCAGTCTAGGGGGGACAGGGGGGCAAGATACGCAGTATTTT
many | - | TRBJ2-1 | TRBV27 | CASSFRSTWNEQFF | TGTGCCAGCAGTTTTCGGTCCACGTGGAATGAGCAGTTCTTC
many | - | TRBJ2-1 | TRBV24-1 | CATSDFSEQFF | TGTGCCACCAGTGATTTTAGCGAGCAGTTCTTC
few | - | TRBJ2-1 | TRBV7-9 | CASSPEYGNHEQFF | TGTGCCAGCAGCCCCGAGTACGGGAATCATGAGCAGTTCTTC
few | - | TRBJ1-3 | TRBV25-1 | CASSEYEGIWNTIYF | TGTGCCAGCAGTGAATATGAGGGGATCTGGAACACCATATATTTT
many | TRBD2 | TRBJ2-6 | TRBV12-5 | CASGPRGDTVGSGGSGANVLTF | TGTGCTAGTGGTCCACGCGGGGACACCGTCGGTAGCGGGGGCTCTGGGGCCAACGTCCTGACTTTC
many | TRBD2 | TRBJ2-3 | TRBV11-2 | CASSLVTSGTDTQYF | TGTGCCAGCAGCTTAGTGACTAGCGGAACAGATACGCAGTATTTT
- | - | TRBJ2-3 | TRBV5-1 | CASSLGGINSDTQYF | TGCGCCAGCAGCTTGGGGGGCATAAATTCAGATACGCAGTATTTT
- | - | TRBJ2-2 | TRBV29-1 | CSAGIPNTGELFF | TGCAGCGCCGGGATTCCGAACACCGGGGAGCTGTTTTTT
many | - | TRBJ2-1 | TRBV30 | CAWRIIGEQFF | TGTGCCTGGAGGATAATAGGGGAGCAGTTCTTC
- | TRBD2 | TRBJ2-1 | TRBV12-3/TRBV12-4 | CASSLALGGTNYNEQFF | TGTGCCAGCAGTTTAGCGCTAGGCGGGACTAACTACAATGAGCAGTTCTTC
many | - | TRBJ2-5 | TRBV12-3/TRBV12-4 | CASSRMGGKETQYF | TGTGCCAGCAGCCGTATGGGGGGAAAAGAGACCCAGTACTTC
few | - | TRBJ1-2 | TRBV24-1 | CATSGTLRTYGYTF | TGTGCCACCAGTGGGACTTTAAGAACCTATGGCTACACCTTC
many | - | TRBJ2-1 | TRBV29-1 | CSVDIGNEQFF | TGCAGCGTTGATATAGGTAATGAGCAGTTCTTC
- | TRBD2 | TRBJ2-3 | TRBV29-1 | CSVEGGTSGRTDTQYF | TGCAGCGTTGAAGGGGGGACTAGCGGGAGGACAGATACGCAGTATTTT
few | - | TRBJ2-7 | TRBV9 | CASSDREGYEQYF | TGTGCCAGCAGCGACCGTGAAGGTTACGAGCAGTACTTC
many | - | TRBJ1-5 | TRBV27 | CASSSELGAQHF | TGTGCCAGCAGCTCCGAACTGGGCGCCCAGCATTTT